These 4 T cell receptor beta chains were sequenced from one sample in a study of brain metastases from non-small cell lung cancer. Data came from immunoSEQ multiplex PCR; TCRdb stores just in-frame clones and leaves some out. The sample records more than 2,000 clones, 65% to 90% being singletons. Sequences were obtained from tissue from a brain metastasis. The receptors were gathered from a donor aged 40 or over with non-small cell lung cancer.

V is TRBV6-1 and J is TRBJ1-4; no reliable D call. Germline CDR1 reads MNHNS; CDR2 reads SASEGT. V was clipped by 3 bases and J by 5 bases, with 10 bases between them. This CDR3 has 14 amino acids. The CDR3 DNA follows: TGTGCCAGCAGTGATGCCCCTCCAAATGAAAAACTGTTTTTT. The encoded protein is CASSDAPPNEKLFF.

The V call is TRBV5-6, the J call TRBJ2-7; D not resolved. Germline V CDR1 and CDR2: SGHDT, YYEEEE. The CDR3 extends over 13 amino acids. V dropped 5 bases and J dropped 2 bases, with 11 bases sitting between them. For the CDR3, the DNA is TGTGCCAGCAGTTTCGGATGGACCTACGAGCAGTACTTC. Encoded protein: CASSFGWTYEQYF.

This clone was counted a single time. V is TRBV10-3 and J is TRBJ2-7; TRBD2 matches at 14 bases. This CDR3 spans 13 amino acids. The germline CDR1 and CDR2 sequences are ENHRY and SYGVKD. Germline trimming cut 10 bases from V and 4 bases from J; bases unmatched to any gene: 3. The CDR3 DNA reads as TGTGCCACCTGGACTAGCGGGAGGTACGAGCAGTACTTC. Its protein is CATWTSGRYEQYF.

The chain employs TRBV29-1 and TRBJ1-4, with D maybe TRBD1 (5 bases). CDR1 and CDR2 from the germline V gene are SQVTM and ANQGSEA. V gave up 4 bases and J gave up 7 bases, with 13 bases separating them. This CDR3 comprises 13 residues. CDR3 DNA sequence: TGCAGCGTTGGGGGCCAGGGTGGTGAAAAACTGTTTTTT. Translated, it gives CSVGGQGGEKLFF.